The source of this T cell receptor (beta chain) is a study of response to subunit inactivated influenza vaccine. Study-wide points: Only a handful of new T cells, the authors suggested, are recruited with each seasonal influenza vaccination.

The CDR3 is 12 residues long. Germline V CDR1 and CDR2: SQVTM, ANQGSEA. Trimming cost V 3 bases and J 6 bases, with 8 bases left between them. TCRdb redid the calling of the RT-PCR reads with MiXCR, one entry per CDR3 protein. Of 560,000 or so distinct CDR3 sequences listed, approximately 7.6% are singletons. This clonotype was counted many times. Its antigen is as yet unknown. The chain recombines TRBV29-1 with TRBJ2-2, with D perhaps matching TRBD1 or TRBD2 (5 bases each). The TCR sequence derives from a man between 50 and 69 years old who received an inactivated influenza vaccine. This specimen consisted of PBMCs from blood, obtained less than 25 months after vaccination. The CDR3 here is CSVERGAGELFF. For the CDR3, the DNA is TGCAGCGTTGAGAGGGGTGCCGGGGAGCTGTTTTTT.